This T cell receptor beta chain was recovered during a study of cytomegalovirus exposure and HLA in healthy donors. In the PCR, 60 Vbeta and 13 Jbeta primers were used. TCRdb's copy holds only in-frame clones and misses some; the assay was immunoSEQ multiplex PCR. The sample data list 40,000 to 45,000 clones. Study results and caveats: Among CMV-associated TCR beta chains, most appeared HLA-restricted in a later analysis.

With 4 bases removed from V and 2 bases from J, the gap between germline ends came to 9 bases. The CDR3 runs 14 residues. Germline V gene lookup returns CDR1 PRHDT and CDR2 FYEKMQ (reference sequence). Concerning this clone: Its antigen remains unknown.

The sequence was obtained from a man under 40 in good health and CMV-seronegative. The chain carries TRBV13 and TRBJ1-5, with D perhaps matching TRBD1 (5 bases). The specimen sequenced was PBMCs. The CDR3 sequence: CASSSRGGNQPQHF. The CDR3 nucleotides are TGTGCCAGCAGCTCTCGGGGGGGCAATCAGCCCCAGCATTTT.